This paragraph covers one TCR beta chain sequence. The sample comes from a study of OX40 agonist ivuxolimab in advanced cancers. The V and J ends lost 5 bases and 1 base respectively, with 8 bases between them. The length of the CDR3 is 13 residues. Germline V CDR1 and CDR2: SGHTA, FQGNSA. Produced via immunoSEQ multiplex PCR; TCRdb's table is partial and in-frame only. The sample gives about 35,000 clones, 65% to 75% of which show up once; approximately 19% is in the top ten. This receptor was identified in an adult with an advanced solid tumor such as melanoma, head and neck, liver or kidney cancer. This specimen consisted of CD4+ or CD8+ T cells sorted from blood, obtained in a trial of the OX40 agonist ivuxolimab. The chain combines TRBV7-2 with TRBJ1-2; D unclear. The CDR3 DNA sequence: TGTGCCAGCAGCCCTTTGGGTAACTATGGCTACACCTTC. Translation gives CASSPLGNYGYTF.